This T cell receptor (beta chain) is drawn from a study of PD-1 blockade in classical Hodgkin lymphoma. Study observations and caveats: Compared with baseline, CD4+ but not CD8+ TCR diversity had risen significantly by C4D1. Whoever responded completely had baseline diversity much like that seen in newly diagnosed patients.

Germline-derived CDR1 and CDR2 are MDHEN and SYDVKM. V lost 5 bases and J lost 1; bases outside the gene matches: 15. This CDR3 spans 18 amino acids. As concerns this clone: What it binds is unknown.

The sample's time point: cycle 4 day 1 (C4D1), after more than five weeks of nivolumab. With no exception, relapse followed autologous stem cell transplantation in all patients, and brentuximab vedotin exposure varied. From thawed PBMCs, CD4+ T cells were purified using magnetic negative selection. The protocol was immunoSEQ multiplex PCR, while the TCRdb copy is restricted to in-frame clones and leaves out a portion. Of tens of thousands of clones in the sample, 90% to 95% were seen once. Sample: CD4+ T cells from blood, taken before the fourth cycle of nivolumab. This TCR was sampled from a human donor with classical Hodgkin lymphoma. This chain connects TRBV28 to TRBJ1-1, with 8 bases aligning to TRBD1. The DNA of the CDR3 is TGTGCCAGCAGTCTAGCCCTCGGGACAGGTCTTAAGAACACTGAAGCTTTCTTT. Protein product: CASSLALGTGLKNTEAFF.